Listed below are T cell receptor beta chains from one sample, sequenced in a study of T-cell memory formation after mild COVID-19. Via MiXCR, TCRdb re-called the 5' RACE reads, giving one row per CDR3 protein. The sample has more than 100,000 distinct CDR3 sequences; about 5.9% are singletons. The specimen was PBMCs or a T cell subset sorted from them (not recorded which). The source is an adult woman who had mild COVID-19 (a few samples of this study predate the infection). Cell type and time point are not known. CDR3s include the opening cysteine and the closing phenylalanine or tryptophan. The D gene is left open where the match is weak. Clone size is shown for a subset of rows, as once, few, many or a class of expanded clone.

D: .
size: few
V: TRBV24-1
J: TRBJ2-3
DNA: TGTGCCACCGATGACCGGACCACAGATACGCAGTATTTT
CDR3: CATDDRTTDTQYF

D: .
size: .
V: TRBV12-3/TRBV12-4
J: TRBJ2-7
DNA: TGTGCCAGCAGTCCCAGGACAGAAACCTACGAGCAGTACTTC
CDR3: CASSPRTETYEQYF

D: TRBD2
size: few
V: TRBV30
J: TRBJ2-1
DNA: TGTGCCTGGAGTAAACGTGGGACTAGCGGCTACAATGAGCAGTTCTTC
CDR3: CAWSKRGTSGYNEQFF

D: .
size: many
V: TRBV29-1
J: TRBJ2-1
DNA: TGCAGCGTTGAGGCTGAGCAGTTCTTC
CDR3: CSVEAEQFF

D: .
size: .
V: TRBV2
J: TRBJ1-3
DNA: TGTGCCAGCAGATACAGGGAAGGAAACACCATATATTTT
CDR3: CASRYREGNTIYF

D: .
size: .
V: TRBV6-2/TRBV6-3
J: TRBJ1-2
DNA: TGTGCCAGCAGTTATTCCTCGGGGAATGGCTACACCTTC
CDR3: CASSYSSGNGYTF

D: .
size: many
V: TRBV18
J: TRBJ1-1
DNA: TGTGCCAGCTCAATCCCGGGGGGTCCCCACACTGAAGCTTTCTTT
CDR3: CASSIPGGPHTEAFF

D: TRBD1
size: few
V: TRBV2
J: TRBJ2-1
DNA: TGTGCCAGCAGTTCCGGGACAGGGCCCCATGAGCAGTTCTTC
CDR3: CASSSGTGPHEQFF

D: .
size: many
V: TRBV24-1
J: TRBJ2-1
DNA: TGTGCCACCAGTGAACCTCCCGACGATGAGCAGTTCTTC
CDR3: CATSEPPDDEQFF

D: TRBD1
size: many
V: TRBV19
J: TRBJ1-1
DNA: TGTGCCAGTAACGACAGGGACACTGAAGCTTTCTTT
CDR3: CASNDRDTEAFF

D: TRBD2
size: .
V: TRBV10-3
J: TRBJ2-3
DNA: TGTGCCATCACTGGCGGGGGTAGCACAGATACGCAGTATTTT
CDR3: CAITGGGSTDTQYF

D: TRBD1
size: .
V: TRBV12-3/TRBV12-4
J: TRBJ1-5
DNA: TGTGCCAGCAGCCAGAGGTTGGGACAGTCTAGCAATCAGCCCCAGCATTTT
CDR3: CASSQRLGQSSNQPQHF

D: .
size: few
V: TRBV5-1
J: TRBJ1-1
DNA: TGCGCCAGCAGCTTGGGGGGACACAACACTGAAGCTTTCTTT
CDR3: CASSLGGHNTEAFF

D: .
size: many
V: TRBV7-9
J: TRBJ1-5
DNA: TGTGCCAGCAGCCCCCGAGGGGACGGCAATCAGCCCCAGCATTTT
CDR3: CASSPRGDGNQPQHF

D: TRBD1
size: few
V: TRBV5-5
J: TRBJ1-6
DNA: TGTGCCAGCAGCTTTCGACAGGGGCGGTCACCCCTCCACTTT
CDR3: CASSFRQGRSPLHF

D: TRBD2
size: .
V: TRBV4-2
J: TRBJ2-1
DNA: TGTGCCAGCAGCCACGGGACTACTTACAATGAGCAGTTCTTC
CDR3: CASSHGTTYNEQFF

D: .
size: .
V: TRBV9
J: TRBJ2-7
DNA: TGTGCCAGCAGCGTAGGCCCCGGGACAAAGTACGAGCAGTACTTC
CDR3: CASSVGPGTKYEQYF

D: .
size: many
V: TRBV11-2
J: TRBJ2-5
DNA: TGTGCCAGCAGACCTCTTGGGAGCCAAGAGACCCAGTACTTC
CDR3: CASRPLGSQETQYF

D: .
size: .
V: TRBV4-1
J: TRBJ2-7
DNA: TGCGCCAGCAGCCAAGATCAATGGACAGCCTTGGGGGAGCAGTACTTC
CDR3: CASSQDQWTALGEQYF